This T cell receptor (beta chain) was retrieved from a study of metastatic and nonmetastatic thyroid tumors. Study as a whole: Both malignant and benign thyroid patients supplied peripheral blood and tumor or nodule tissue samples, across which the repertoires of these patients were then compared.

Study-level results: It was reportedly found that TCR beta diversity was significantly higher in malignant thyroid tumors than in benign nodules, a difference seen in both blood and tumor samples.

Original processing notes: A classifier for distant metastasis in papillary thyroid cancer was constructed using CDR3 differences observed across clinicopathological groups. MiXCR re-clonotyped the PCR reads for TCRdb. Clone size and V and J calls follow TCRdb, not the original study. The repertoire has about 14,000 clones, over 25% of them found once; the top ten carry 15% to 25%. A remark on this clone: What it binds is unknown.

No treatment had been given to any patient before thyroid surgery. V shed 0 bases and J shed 12 bases, with 15 bases lying between them. CDR1 GTSNPN and CDR2 SVGIG come from the germline V gene (reference sequence). The CDR3 sequence is 14 residues long. The source is a female donor with papillary thyroid cancer or a benign thyroid nodule (not recorded which). Some clones in this sample may be carry-over from other donors' samples. This chain uses TRBV30 with TRBJ1-6; D gene unclear. Sequencing was carried out using tumor tissue. CDR3 residues: CAWSVLEKGKPLHF. CDR3 nucleotides: TGTGCCTGGAGTGTACTCGAGAAGGGCAAACCCCTCCACTTT.